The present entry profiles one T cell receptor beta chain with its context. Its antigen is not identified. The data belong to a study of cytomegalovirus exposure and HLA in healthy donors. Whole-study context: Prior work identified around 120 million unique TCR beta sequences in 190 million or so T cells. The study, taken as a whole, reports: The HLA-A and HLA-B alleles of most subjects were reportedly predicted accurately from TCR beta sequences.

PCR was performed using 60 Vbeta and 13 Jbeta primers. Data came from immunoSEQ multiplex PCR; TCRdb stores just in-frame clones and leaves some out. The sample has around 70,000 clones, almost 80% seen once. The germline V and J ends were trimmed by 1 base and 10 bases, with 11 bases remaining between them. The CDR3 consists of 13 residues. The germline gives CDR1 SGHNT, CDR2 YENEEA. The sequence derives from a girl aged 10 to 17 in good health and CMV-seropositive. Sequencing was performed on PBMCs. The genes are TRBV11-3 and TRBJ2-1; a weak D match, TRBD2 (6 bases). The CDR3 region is CASSLVHGGEQFF. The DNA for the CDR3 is TGTGCCAGCAGCTTAGTGCACGGGGGAGAGCAGTTCTTC.